The present T cell receptor beta chain was sequenced within a study of CD8 T cells in ankylosing spondylitis (dated by TCRdb to the late 2010s). Context from the whole study: The study set out to find disease-linked TCR variants by profiling T cell receptor beta repertoires in ankylosing spondylitis patients and healthy donors. The whole study cohort included 108 healthy donors and 20 to 30 ankylosing spondylitis patients. Samples of peripheral blood were taken, and for ankylosing spondylitis patients, synovial fluid was collected as well. Broader findings and caveats from the paper: Some TCR beta motif variants had previously been reported in synovial fluid and blood of reactive arthritis patients, which suggested common disease-initiation mechanisms. In peripheral blood, the disease-linked clones were found at relatively low frequencies and had a CD8+ phenotype. The disease-linked clones were reported to be significantly enriched in matched synovial fluid samples from ankylosing spondylitis patients. Blood from ankylosing spondylitis patients appeared to be characterized by a TCR beta motif made up of several highly homologous amino acid variants.

The CDR3 has 17 amino acids, counting the end cysteine and phenylalanine. Only the CDR3 portion is preserved as DNA: 51 bases, with reading frame beginning at the first base. The junction shows trimming of 6 bases on V and 4 bases on J, and the gene matches do not reach 14 bases of it. The CDR1 and CDR2 encoded by the germline V gene are KGHSH and LQKENI. TCRdb records Illumina HiSeq 2500 as the sequencer. Quantitative 5'-RACE with molecular barcodes was used to prepare TCR beta libraries. Per the source publication's procedure: A new computational method based on a probabilistic model of VDJ rearrangement was used to identify disease-linked TCR variants. The public reads were reprocessed in TCRdb via fastp at Q25 and MiXCR, keeping in-frame beta chains. Records with the same CDR3 protein are collapsed into one entry carrying the most frequent genes and DNA. The V and J calls, along with clone size, are taken from TCRdb and not from the paper's own processing. Counted in this sample were some 400,000 distinct CDR3 sequences; approximately 20% of them appeared once. Jointly, the top ten make up about a sixth of the sample.

In its sample, this clonotype was seen a few times. Its binding antigen is unknown. No clone much larger than this one lies a single base away; base qualities are absent. The sample comprised blood, either unsorted or a sorted T cell fraction (not recorded which). This sequence originates from a male donor with ankylosing spondylitis. Here the chain combines TRBV18 and TRBJ2-1, with 8 middle bases fitting TRBD2. The DNA is as follows: TGTGCCAGCTCCCTCCAACTGCCGGGAGGGACGTACAATGAGCAGTTCTTC. It translates to CASSLQLPGGTYNEQFF.